This T cell receptor (beta chain) was documented in a study of shared clonotypes between healthy human individuals (dated by TCRdb to about 2020). About the study as a whole: The cohort comprised a couple of women and a few men aged 18 to 49 years. Per donor, three plates each were used for CD4 naive and CD4 memory, two for CD8 naive, and one for CD8 memory. Blood TCR repertoires of a handful of healthy adults were deeply sequenced to estimate repertoire size and the extent of clonotype sharing between individuals. Libraries were prepared and TCR repertoires were sequenced by different laboratories using diverse techniques, in order to increase sequencing depth and limit assay-specific biases. Leukapheresis yielded between about 0.85 and 10 billion PBMCs per donor.

CD8 naive samples were CD45RO-negative cells positively selected for CCR7, giving a CD45RA+CCR7+ population that excluded TemRA cells. Healthy HIV-negative adults with no recently reported acute infections or vaccinations were included as donors. All donors were Caucasian adults living in Nashville, Tennessee, USA. Blood was collected by leukapheresis, and PBMCs were isolated by Ficoll-Histopaque density gradient centrifugation and then cryopreserved in liquid nitrogen vapor phase. Analytical flow cytometry was used to check the purity and quantity of each magnetically sorted T cell population. Genomic DNA was isolated from each sorted fraction and quantified by UV absorbance on a Nanodrop 2000c. TCR CDR3 regions were amplified from genomic DNA by multiplex PCR using the deep immunoSEQ assay. Genomic DNA extracted from each cell subset was distributed evenly over all wells of several immunoSEQ 96-well plates, and each plate served as one replicate. Each replicate PCR for sorted subsets received about 220 ng genomic DNA, equal to about 30,000 T cell genomes. The purified libraries were quantified using a Qubit 3.0 fluorometer, sized with a Bioanalyzer 2100, and then quantified again using the KAPA Library Quantification kit. Every immunoSEQ 96-well plate was sequenced on a dedicated single-read 150-cycle Illumina NextSeq 550 flow cell. The paper's data handling went like this. Because only junctional sequences without quality scores were contained in the immunoSEQ output, filtering matching that applied to full-length reads could not be performed. Sequences were annotated with PyIR, a Python wrapper for IgBLAST v1.9, and V/J genes and CDR3 were assigned using IMGT germline references. Any read was removed if the V/J assignment was weak (E-value above 1e-6), the CDR3 was missing, or the read contained stop codons, out-of-frame junctions, or ambiguous translated residues. V3J clonotypes were defined as sequences sharing an identical inferred V gene, J gene, and CDR3 amino acid sequence. The percentage overlap between two repertoires was calculated by dividing the number of shared unique clonotypes by the size of the smaller repertoire. Richness of each repertoire was evaluated using RTK rarefaction, the Chao1 estimator, and Recon v2.1 estimates of unobserved clonotypes. Generation probabilities were computed with OLGA for all TCRbeta clonotypes obtained by the gDNA method from several donors. The table was pulled from immuneACCESS by TCRdb, which kept in-frame rearrangements only. Such tables lose some clones; where checked, under half of the loss comes from unresolved V genes, and the rest has no known cause. V and J calls and clone size are copied from that table; D and trimming were computed from the DNA. For this sample there are millions of clones; about 92% appear just once. Of the sample, under 2% falls within the top ten clones.

CDR1 and CDR2 were assigned from the germline V gene as SGHAT and FQNNGV. V gives up 3 bases and J gives up 0 bases, and the segment between their germline ends measures 19 bases. Inclusive of the bounding cysteine and phenylalanine, the CDR3 is 18 residues long. The DNA shown is the 54-base CDR3, in frame from base 1. The full study reports these points: Sampling was restricted to blood, and TCR repertoires in tissue are likely to differ from TCR repertoires in blood. Larger estimated clonotype richness was generally found for naive subsets than for memory subsets. When several donors were compared, the shared fraction of clonotypes was about 5% for naive CD4, 3.5% to 4% for naive CD8, 2% to 2.5% for memory CD4, and less than 0.45% for memory CD8. Even with the large sequencing depth, rarefaction of the sorted-subset datasets indicated that sequencing was incomplete. Because the study included only a small number of donors, the genetic and exposure-history diversity represented was limited. Based on pairwise subsampling, the degree of clonotype sharing among donors was expected to be affected by sequencing depth. Compared with non-shared clonotypes, clonotypes shared by all four sorted-subset donors had higher generation probabilities.

As concerns this clone: Its antigen remains unidentified. Base qualities are not at hand, and no much larger clone is one base apart.

The sequence joins TRBV11-2 to TRBJ2-3; a weak D assignment points to TRBD2 (6 bases agree). The TCR sequence derives from a man between 18 and 35 years old in good health. Some clones in this sample may be carry-over from other donors' samples. Sample: naive CD8+ T cells from PBMCs. The meaning of the sample's cell subset or site label: CD45RA+CCR7+. The CDR3 amino acid sequence is: CASSLMEGVEPSTDTQYF. The DNA sequence is as follows: TGTGCCAGCAGCTTGATGGAGGGCGTAGAACCTAGCACAGATACGCAGTATTTT.